This entry describes one T cell receptor (beta chain). The PCR employed 60 Vbeta primers together with 13 Jbeta primers. Clones were sequenced by immunoSEQ multiplex PCR, and TCRdb holds only the in-frame ones, with some missing. The sample includes about 130,000 clones, over 70% of them seen just once. This specimen belongs to a study of cytomegalovirus exposure and HLA in healthy donors. Despite likely unrecorded immune exposures, the donors were nominally healthy at the time of sampling. The trim removed 3 bases at V and 7 bases at J, leaving 11 bases unmatched. Per germline, CDR1 SGHRS and CDR2 YFSETQ. The CDR3 loop spans 16 amino acids.

This sequence joins TRBV5-1 and TRBJ2-7, with 12 bases lining up with TRBD1. The sample consisted of PBMCs. This clonotype was sampled from a female donor in good health and CMV-seronegative. CDR3 in amino acids: CASSYYRDRGLEEQYF. Here the CDR3 DNA reads TGCGCCAGCAGCTACTACCGGGACAGGGGGCTGGAGGAGCAGTACTTC.